A selection of T cell receptor beta chains follows, all from one sample in a study of cytomegalovirus exposure and HLA in healthy donors. The protocol was immunoSEQ multiplex PCR, while the TCRdb copy is restricted to in-frame clones and leaves out a portion. In the table there are 82,000 or so clones, 85% to 95% of which are singletons. The sequenced sample was PBMCs. These receptors all come from a woman between 18 and 29 years old in good health and CMV-seronegative. CDR3s leave out the opening cysteine and the closing phenylalanine or tryptophan.

V gene	J gene	CDR3 protein
TRBV9	TRBJ2-2	ASSYDRSTGELF
TRBV4-3	TRBJ1-2	ASSQNSGNYGYT
TRBV27	TRBJ2-3	ASSLHGDTQY
TRBV19	TRBJ1-1	ASSQSGQTEAF
TRBV21-1	TRBJ2-1	ASSKWASGLVAIEQF
TRBV7-2	TRBJ2-3	ASSLEGGLVTDTQY
TRBV7-2	TRBJ2-7	ASSSTSAYEQY
TRBV4-3	TRBJ2-1	ASSQEVASGSYNEQF
TRBV13	TRBJ2-7	ASSPRRSGGAHEQY
TRBV4-1	TRBJ2-7	ASSHRTEGDRVYEQY
TRBV10-1	TRBJ2-2	ASSPSTPTGGLF
TRBV25-1	TRBJ1-1	ASSRDGLMNTEAF
TRBV7-2	TRBJ1-2	ASSLHTLYGYT
TRBV6-4	TRBJ1-2	ASSLNSGDSHGYT
TRBV2	TRBJ1-5	ASSRTELNQPQH
TRBV7-9	TRBJ2-5	ASSLREGGETQY
TRBV25-1	TRBJ1-2	ASQPTGKYGYT
TRBV11-2	TRBJ2-1	ASRRGAGGLSSYNEQF
TRBV5-1	TRBJ2-1	ASSLGGRQQF
TRBV11-2	TRBJ2-7	ASSLAGRAYEQY
TRBV5-4	TRBJ1-1	ASSLSLESTEAF
TRBV18	TRBJ2-1	ASSPRSQAYEQF
TRBV29-1	TRBJ2-3	SVIREGFGLAQY
TRBV19	TRBJ2-7	ASSIEDRSSYEQY
TRBV7-2	TRBJ2-3	ASSPGGTDTQY
TRBV6-1	TRBJ1-4	ASSEGGLAEKLF
TRBV11-2	TRBJ1-1	ASSLTPGQENTEAF
TRBV4-3	TRBJ2-5	ASSQGGEVWETQY
TRBV14	TRBJ1-2	ASRRQGMGYT
TRBV27	TRBJ2-7	ASSSRSYEQY
TRBV11-2	TRBJ2-7	ASRTPGKVYEQY
TRBV30	TRBJ2-3	AWVSGRSILTDTQY